This entry features one T cell receptor (beta chain) sequence. Antigen unknown. Making the TCR beta cDNA relied on 5'RACE template switching with UMIs. TCRdb reprocessed the 5' RACE reads and reports one entry per CDR3 protein, with no DNA. The table for this sample gives hundreds of thousands of distinct CDR3 sequences. The data belong to a study of T cells expressing NK-cell markers. On the study more broadly: Sequencing covered eight donors, seven HCMV-seropositive and one seronegative.

This CDR3 region has 14 residues. Per the germline V gene, CDR1 is MNHNS and CDR2 is SASEGT. Study-level results: Dominant NKG2C+ clonotypes in five to seven donors made up roughly 1.0-7.5% of CD8+ T cells. Whether expanded NKG2C+ T cell clones were HCMV specific stayed uncertain.

Sequencing was done on a sample of blood T cells: a sorted CD56 or NKG2C T cell subset, CD4+ or CD8+ T cells, or bulk PBMC T cells (not recorded which). The rearrangement links TRBV6-1 to TRBJ1-2; TCRdb's D gene call, TRBD1, goes unchecked for lack of DNA. The sequence was obtained from a man aged 18-75 years in good health. The CDR3 here is CASSRDTGYYGYTF.